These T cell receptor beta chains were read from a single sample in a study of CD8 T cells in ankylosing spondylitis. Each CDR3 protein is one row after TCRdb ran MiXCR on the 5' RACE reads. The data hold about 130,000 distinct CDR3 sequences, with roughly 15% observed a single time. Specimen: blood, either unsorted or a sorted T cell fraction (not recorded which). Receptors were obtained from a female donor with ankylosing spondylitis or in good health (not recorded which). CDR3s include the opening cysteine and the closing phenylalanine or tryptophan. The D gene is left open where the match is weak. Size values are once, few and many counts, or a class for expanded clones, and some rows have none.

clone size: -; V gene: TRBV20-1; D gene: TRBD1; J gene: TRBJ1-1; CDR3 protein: CSAPGTGNTEAFF; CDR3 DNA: TGCAGTGCTCCCGGGACAGGGAACACTGAAGCTTTCTTT
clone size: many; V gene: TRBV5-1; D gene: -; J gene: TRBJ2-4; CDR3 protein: CASSPLLGVLAKNIQYF; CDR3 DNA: TGCGCCAGCAGCCCCCTTTTGGGGGTCCTGGCCAAAAACATTCAGTACTTC
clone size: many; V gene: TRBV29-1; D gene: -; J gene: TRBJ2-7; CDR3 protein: CSYTNFYEQYF; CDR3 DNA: TGCAGCTACACAAACTTCTACGAGCAGTACTTC
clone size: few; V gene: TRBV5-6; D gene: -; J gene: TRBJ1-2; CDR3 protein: CASSGGGGPPSAYTF; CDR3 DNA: TGTGCCAGCAGCGGGGGCGGAGGCCCTCCCTCGGCCTACACCTTC
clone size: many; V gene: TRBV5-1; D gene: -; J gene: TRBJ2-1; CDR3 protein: CASSPSANIYEQFF; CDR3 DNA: TGCGCCAGCAGCCCCTCGGCTAATATCTATGAGCAGTTCTTC
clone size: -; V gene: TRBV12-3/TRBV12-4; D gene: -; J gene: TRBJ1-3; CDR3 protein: CASSLASDGNTIYF; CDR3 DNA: TGTGCCAGCAGTTTAGCGTCGGACGGAAACACCATATATTTT
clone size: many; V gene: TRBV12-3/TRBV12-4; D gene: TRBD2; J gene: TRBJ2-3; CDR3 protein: CASSPTSGRERYTQYF; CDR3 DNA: TGTGCCAGCAGTCCCACTAGCGGGAGGGAAAGGTATACGCAGTATTTT
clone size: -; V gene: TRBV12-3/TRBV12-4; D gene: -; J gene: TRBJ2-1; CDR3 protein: CASSLGSREQFF; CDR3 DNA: TGTGCCAGCAGTTTAGGATCCCGTGAGCAGTTCTTC
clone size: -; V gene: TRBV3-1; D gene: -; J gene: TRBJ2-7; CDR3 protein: CASSQAGFGSEQYF; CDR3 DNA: TGTGCCAGCAGCCAAGCTGGCTTCGGTAGCGAGCAGTACTTC
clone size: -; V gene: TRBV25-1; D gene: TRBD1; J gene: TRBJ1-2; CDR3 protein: CASTGGAGQPYGYTF; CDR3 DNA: TGTGCCAGCACCGGGGGGGCGGGACAGCCATATGGCTACACCTTC
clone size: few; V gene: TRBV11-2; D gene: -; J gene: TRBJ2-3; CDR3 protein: CASSLYRVTDTQYF; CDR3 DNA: TGTGCCAGCAGCTTATACAGGGTTACAGATACGCAGTATTTT
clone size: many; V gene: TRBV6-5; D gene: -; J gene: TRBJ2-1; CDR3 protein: CASSYRLGSSNEQFF; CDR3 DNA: TGTGCCAGCAGTTACAGACTAGGTTCGTCCAATGAGCAGTTCTTC
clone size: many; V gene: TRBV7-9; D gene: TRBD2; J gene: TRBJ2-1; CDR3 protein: CASSLGGLVSYNEQFF; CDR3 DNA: TGTGCCAGCAGCTTGGGAGGGCTTGTCTCCTACAATGAGCAGTTCTTC
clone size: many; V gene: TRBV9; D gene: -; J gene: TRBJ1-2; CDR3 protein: CASSVDDRGYTF; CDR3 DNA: TGTGCCAGCAGCGTAGACGACCGTGGCTACACCTTC
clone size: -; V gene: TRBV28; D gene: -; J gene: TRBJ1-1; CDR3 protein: CASRPSADTEAFF; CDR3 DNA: TGTGCCAGCAGGCCCTCGGCGGACACTGAAGCTTTCTTT
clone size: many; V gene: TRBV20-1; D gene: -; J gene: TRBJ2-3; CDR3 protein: CSARVGSGADTQYF; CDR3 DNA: TGCAGTGCTAGAGTCGGGAGTGGCGCAGATACGCAGTATTTT
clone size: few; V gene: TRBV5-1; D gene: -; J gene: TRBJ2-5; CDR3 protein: CASSLDQETQYF; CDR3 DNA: TGCGCCAGCAGCTTGGACCAAGAGACCCAGTACTTC
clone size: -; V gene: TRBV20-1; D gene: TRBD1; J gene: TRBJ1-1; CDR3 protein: CSARSGTGGAEAFF; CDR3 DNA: TGCAGTGCTAGATCCGGAACAGGGGGAGCTGAAGCTTTCTTT
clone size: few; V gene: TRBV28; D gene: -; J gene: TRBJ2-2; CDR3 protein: CASSSSGSGRAGELFF; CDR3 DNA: TGTGCCAGCAGTTCTTCCGGAAGCGGCCGCGCCGGGGAGCTGTTTTTT
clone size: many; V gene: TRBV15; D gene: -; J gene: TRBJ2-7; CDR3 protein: CATSSGSRSEQYF; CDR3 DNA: TGTGCCACCAGCAGCGGGAGCAGGTCCGAGCAGTACTTC
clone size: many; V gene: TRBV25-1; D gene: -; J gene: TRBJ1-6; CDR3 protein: CASSNSDRNNSPLHF; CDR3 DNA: TGTGCCAGCAGTAACTCGGACAGAAATAATTCACCCCTCCACTTT
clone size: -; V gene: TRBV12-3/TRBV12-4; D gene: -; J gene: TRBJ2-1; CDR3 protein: CASSLAKGYEQFF; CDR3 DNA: TGTGCCAGCAGTTTAGCAAAGGGATATGAGCAGTTCTTC
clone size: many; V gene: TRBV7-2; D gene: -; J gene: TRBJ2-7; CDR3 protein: CASSPGPPGYEQYF; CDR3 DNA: TGTGCCAGCAGCCCAGGACCGCCCGGTTACGAGCAGTACTTC
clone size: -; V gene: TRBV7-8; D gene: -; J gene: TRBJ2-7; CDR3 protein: CASSLYQAGSEQYF; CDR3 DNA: TGTGCCAGCAGCTTGTATCAGGCAGGGTCCGAGCAGTACTTC
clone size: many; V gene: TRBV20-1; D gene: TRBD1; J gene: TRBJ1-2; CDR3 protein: CSALDRATNYGYTF; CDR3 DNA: TGCAGTGCCCTGGACAGGGCGACGAACTATGGCTACACCTTC
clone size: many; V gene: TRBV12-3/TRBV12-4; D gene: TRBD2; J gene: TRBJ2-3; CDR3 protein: CASKHGTSGRPTDTQYF; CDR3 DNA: TGTGCCAGCAAACACGGTACTAGCGGGAGGCCCACAGATACGCAGTATTTT
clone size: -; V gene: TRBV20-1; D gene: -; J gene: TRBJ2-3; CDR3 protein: CSAISVGGKGVSDTQYF; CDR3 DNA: TGCAGTGCTATCTCTGTGGGCGGGAAAGGGGTGTCAGATACGCAGTATTTT